The 20 T cell receptor beta chains in this list originate from one sample, sequenced in a study of beta chain features in type 1 diabetes. Findings of the study overall: There was a moderate but significant shortening of TCRB CDR3s in all four CD4+ subsets of Type 1 diabetes patients.

The study reverse transcribed the entire isolated RNA, so it sequenced expressed TCRB transcripts. Produced via immunoSEQ multiplex PCR; TCRdb's table is partial and in-frame only. This table holds hundreds of thousands of clones, around 16% found once. These TCRs are of unknown antigen specificity. The sample consisted of naive CD4+ T cells from blood. Receptor source: a man between 18 and 29 years old with type 1 diabetes.

This clone was observed a few times. The rearrangement joins TRBV5-4 to TRBJ2-7, with 7 bases identical to TRBD1. The junction had 9 bases not matched to a gene; V was cut back by 4 bases and J by 2 bases. Germline CDR1 and CDR2: SGHNT and YYREEE (reference sequence). The CDR3 runs 15 residues. CDR3 protein: CASSVSGTVTYEQYF. The CDR3 DNA reads TGTGCCAGCAGCGTTTCCGGGACAGTCACCTACGAGCAGTACTTC.

There are a few counts of this clone. This chain connects TRBV7-2 to TRBJ1-3; D ambiguous. The V gene's germline CDR1 is SGHTA and CDR2 FQGNSA. Trimming cost V 5 bases and J 4 bases, with 12 bases left between them. This CDR3 has 14 residues. The CDR3 DNA reads as TGTGCCAGCAGCGCTCCCAATCAGGGAAACACCATATATTTT. It yields the protein CASSAPNQGNTIYF.

CDR3 protein: CASSPGGQALGYQETQYF. CDR3 DNA sequence: TGTGCCAGCAGCCCAGGGGGACAAGCCCTGGGGTACCAAGAGACCCAGTACTTC. The rearrangement links TRBV7-9 to TRBJ2-5, with 7 positions matching TRBD1. The length of the CDR3 is 18 residues. Germline-derived CDR1 and CDR2 are SEHNR and FQNEAQ (reference sequence). V shed 5 bases and J 0 bases; nucleotides not matched to a gene: 15.

This clone was seen a handful of times. This sequence joins TRBV27 and TRBJ1-3; no firm D call. The CDR3 loop spans 15 amino acids. V lost 2 bases, J lost 4 bases, and 12 bases lay in between. The V gene's germline CDR1 is MNHEY and CDR2 SMNVEV (reference sequence). This CDR3 reads CASSLRLSPGNTIYF. The CDR3 DNA follows: TGTGCCAGCAGTTTAAGACTCTCGCCGGGAAACACCATATATTTT.

This clone was recorded only once. This chain joins TRBV5-1 and TRBJ2-1; TRBD1 matches 12 bases. The CDR3 spans 17 residues. The J segment lost 9 bases and the V segment lost 0 bases, leaving 10 bases of the junction unmatched. Germline V lookup: CDR1 SGHRS, CDR2 YFSETQ. CDR3 region: CASSLVYSGTGGPEQFF. The CDR3 DNA reads TGCGCCAGCAGCTTGGTATATTCTGGGACAGGGGGCCCTGAGCAGTTCTTC.

V gene TRBV4-2 combines with J gene TRBJ2-7; TRBD1 might be the D (5 bases). Germline V lookup: CDR1 LGHNA, CDR2 YNFKEQ. The CDR3 runs to 18 residues. The V end was cut by 0 bases, the J end by 0 bases, with 18 bases between. Written as DNA, the CDR3 is TGTGCCAGCAGCCAAGAGGGGCCACACCTAGGGTTCTCCTACGAGCAGTACTTC. Its protein product is CASSQEGPHLGFSYEQYF.

This sequence joins TRBV6-5 and TRBJ2-3; 7 positions match TRBD2. The CDR3 has 13 residues. The V gene end was trimmed by 4 bases and the J gene end by 4 bases; junction bases not matched to a gene: 2. Germline CDR1 reads MNHEY; CDR2 reads SVGAGI. The CDR3 nucleotides read TGTGCCAGCAGTTCGGGGGGAGCAGATACGCAGTATTTT. It codes for CASSSGGADTQYF.

The chain joins TRBV5-1 to TRBJ2-2; possible D gene TRBD1, 5 bases. CDR3 length: 14 amino acids. Germline lookup yields CDR1 SGHRS and CDR2 YFSETQ. V lost 0 bases to trimming and J lost 5 bases, with 8 bases between them. The CDR3 DNA follows: TGCGCCAGCAGCTTGGAGGGGAATACCGGGGAGCTGTTTTTT. Protein: CASSLEGNTGELFF.

There are a few counts of this clone. Other DNA sequences in this sample translate to the same CDR3. V and J are TRBV28 and TRBJ2-7; D might be TRBD2 (5 bases). The germline CDR1 and CDR2 sequences are MDHEN and SYDVKM. This CDR3 has 14 amino acids. The V end lost 6 bases, the J end lost 4 bases, and 16 bases lay between the germline ends. This CDR3 is CASSQTTGVYEQYF. CDR3 nucleotides: TGTGCCAGCAGCCAAACGACCGGGGTGTACGAGCAGTACTTC. Looking up the rest from reference TRBV28 and TRBJ2-7 gives the full variable domain: DVKVTQSSRYLVKRTGEKVFLECVQDMDHENMFWYRQDPGLGLRLIYFSYDVKMKEKGDIPEGYSVSREKKERFSLILESASTNQTSMYLCASSQTTGVYEQYFGPGTRLTVT.

This clone was recorded a few times. The chain links TRBV29-1 to TRBJ2-5; TRBD1 might be the D (5 bases). V lost 4 bases, J lost 2 bases, and 8 bases lay in between. The CDR3 has 12 amino acids. The V gene's germline CDR1 is SQVTM and CDR2 ANQGSEA. In DNA, the CDR3 is TGCAGCGTTGTAAGGGGTCAAGAGACCCAGTACTTC. It is translated as CSVVRGQETQYF.

The chain joins TRBV11-2 to TRBJ2-5; the D is unclear. Germline CDR1 and CDR2: SGHAT and FQNNGV. V lost 1 base and J lost 7, with 13 bases in between. This CDR3 is built from 14 residues. CDR3 sequence reads: CASSLVKSPGTQYF. The CDR3 coding sequence is TGTGCCAGCAGCTTAGTTAAGTCCCCCGGGACCCAGTACTTC. The full variable domain, completed using reference TRBV11-2 and TRBJ2-5, is EAGVAQSPRYKIIEKRQSVAFWCNPISGHATLYWYQQILGQGPKLLIQFQNNGVVDDSQLPKDRFSAERLKGVDSTLKIQPAKLEDSAVYLCASSLVKSPGTQYFGPGTRLLVL.

This clone has just a few counts. The gene calls are TRBV27 and TRBJ2-7; D unclear. Trimming pared 6 bases from V and 3 bases from J, leaving 15 bases between. This CDR3 is 14 amino acids long. CDR1 and CDR2 from the germline V gene are MNHEY and SMNVEV (reference sequence). CDR3 loop: CASRTGPKYYEQYF. The DNA for the CDR3 is TGTGCCAGCAGGACGGGTCCGAAATACTACGAGCAGTACTTC.

The chain carries TRBV4-2 and TRBJ2-3; TRBD2 matches at 11 bases. This CDR3 region has 18 residues. Germline V gives CDR1 LGHNA, CDR2 YNFKEQ. The V and J ends lost 1 base and 2 bases, in that order; junction bases with no gene match: 8. The CDR3 sequence: CASSQVTSGSSITDTQYF. CDR3 DNA sequence: TGTGCCAGCAGCCAAGTTACTAGCGGGAGTTCTATCACAGATACGCAGTATTTT.

J is TRBJ1-1 and V is TRBV28; unclear D gene. Trimming took off 3 bases at V and 1 base at J, with 12 bases between the two ends. The CDR3 totals 15 residues. Germline loops: CDR1 MDHEN, CDR2 SYDVKM. CDR3 DNA: TGTGCCAGCAGTTTGGGAGGGATCGGGAACACTGAAGCTTTCTTT. This gives the protein CASSLGGIGNTEAFF.

This chain links TRBV7-2 with TRBJ2-3, with 8 nucleotides matching TRBD2. The germline CDR1 and CDR2 sequences are SGHTA and FQGNSA. V shed 4 bases and J 3 bases; nucleotides not matched to a gene: 3. CDR3 length: 14 amino acids. CDR3 nucleotide sequence: TGTGCCAGCAGCTGGGGACTAGTTACAGATACGCAGTATTTT. Translated, it gives CASSWGLVTDTQYF.

The rearrangement links TRBV5-4 to TRBJ2-5, with 7 bases aligning to TRBD1. This CDR3 region has 15 residues. J gave up 5 bases and V 1 base, and 8 bases lay outside the gene matches. In germline, CDR1 is SGHNT, CDR2 YYREEE (reference sequence). The CDR3: CASSLLTGARETQYF. CDR3 DNA: TGTGCCAGCAGCTTGCTAACAGGGGCACGGGAGACCCAGTACTTC.

This clone has only a few counts. V is TRBV4-1 and J is TRBJ2-7; TRBD2 aligns across 9 bases. This CDR3 has 17 residues. Germline lookup yields CDR1 MGHRA and CDR2 YSYEKL. The V and J ends lost 2 bases and 4 bases, in that order; junction bases with no gene match: 12. The CDR3 reads CASSQPTGGRATYEQYF. DNA for the CDR3: TGCGCCAGCAGCCAACCCACCGGCGGGAGGGCCACGTACGAGCAGTACTTC.

This rearrangement joins TRBV29-1 to TRBJ1-2; 8 nucleotides match TRBD1. The length of the CDR3 is 12 residues. CDR1 is SQVTM, CDR2 ANQGSEA, per germline. Trimming cost V 6 bases and J 4 bases; bases outside gene matches: 4. The CDR3 DNA reads as TGCAGCGTCGGACAGGGAATCTATGGCTACACCTTC. It specifies CSVGQGIYGYTF. Together with reference TRBV29-1 and TRBJ1-2, the CDR3 gives the full variable domain: SAVISQKPSRDICQRGTSLTIQCQVDSQVTMMFWYRQQPGQSLTLIATANQGSEATYESGFVIDKFPISRPNLTFSTLTVSNMSPEDSSIYLCSVGQGIYGYTFGSGTRLTVV.

CDR3: CASSPPGQTYNEQFF. The CDR3 bases are TGTGCCAGCAGCCCGCCGGGACAGACCTACAATGAGCAGTTCTTC. The chain couples TRBV7-2 to TRBJ2-1, with 7 bases that match TRBD1. Per the germline V gene, CDR1 is SGHTA and CDR2 is FQGNSA. The junction had 6 bases not matched to a gene; V was cut back by 5 bases and J by 2 bases. This CDR3 has 15 residues.

In this sample, this clone turned up a few times. The V gene is TRBV28, the J gene TRBJ1-3, with a tentative D call TRBD1 (5 bases). V was pared by 6 bases and J by 6 bases, with 12 bases between. Germline V lookup: CDR1 MDHEN, CDR2 SYDVKM. There are 13 residues in the CDR3. CDR3 sequence reads: CASRTDILNTIYF. CDR3 DNA sequence: TGTGCCAGCAGAACGGACATTTTAAACACCATATATTTT.